This passage covers 25 T cell receptor beta chains from one sample sequenced in a study of blood T cell repertoires in COVID-19. Profiled with immunoSEQ multiplex PCR; TCRdb holds only in-frame clones, not every one. The sample lists a few hundred thousand clones, approximately 80% occurring once. The sequencing input was peripheral blood. All receptors derive from an elderly man with acute or convalescent COVID-19.

The J gene is TRBJ1-4, the V gene TRBV7-9; a possible D gene is TRBD1 (5 bases). Per the germline V gene, CDR1 is SEHNR and CDR2 is FQNEAQ (reference sequence). This CDR3 spans 14 amino acids. V lost 1 base and J lost 8, with 11 bases in between. CDR3 in DNA: TGTGCCAGCAGCTTAGGAATAGGGGTGGAAAAACTGTTTTTT. Amino acid sequence: CASSLGIGVEKLFF.

This chain connects TRBV28 to TRBJ1-2; 8 bases agree with TRBD1. The CDR3 runs to 15 residues. The germline CDR1 and CDR2 sequences are MDHEN and SYDVKM. V was pared by 3 bases and J by 8 bases, with 11 bases of the junction left unmatched. For the CDR3, the DNA is TGTGCCAGCAGTTTGCCGGCAGGGGGCCTTTGGGGCTACACCTTC. This encodes CASSLPAGGLWGYTF.

This clone is a singleton in its sample. The chain links TRBV9 to TRBJ2-3; TRBD2 is a possible D gene (5 bases). V lost 1 base and J lost 3, with 12 bases in between. The CDR3 length is 15 residues. Germline assignment: CDR1 SGDLS and CDR2 YYNGEE. CDR3 sequence (DNA): TGTGCCAGCAGCGTACAGGTAGGAGGAACAGATACGCAGTATTTT. Translating gives CASSVQVGGTDTQYF.

Concerning this clone itself: The same CDR3 is also encoded by other DNA sequences in this sample. The chain uses TRBV7-3 and TRBJ2-5; 8 bases agree with TRBD2. The V segment lost 2 bases and the J segment 5 bases; nucleotides outside the gene matches: 4. CDR1 and CDR2 from the germline V gene are SGHTA and FQGTGA. The CDR3 is 14 amino acids. CDR3 nucleotide sequence: TGTGCCAGCAGCTTAGCCGGGAGGGGCGAGACCCAGTACTTC. Its translation is CASSLAGRGETQYF. Together with reference TRBV7-3 and TRBJ2-5, the CDR3 gives the full variable domain: GAGVSQTPSNKVTEKGKYVELRCDPISGHTALYWYRQSLGQGPEFLIYFQGTGAADDSGLPNDRFFAVRPEGSVSTLKIQRTERGDSAVYLCASSLAGRGETQYFGPGTRLLVL.

This clone was counted only a few times. This chain links TRBV2 with TRBJ1-1, with TRBD1 identical over 9 bases. V was pared by 6 bases and J by 6 bases, with 8 bases of the junction left unmatched. Per germline, CDR1 SNHLY and CDR2 FYNNEI. The length of the CDR3 is 14 residues. The chain's CDR3 is CASSLTGGSAEAFF. The CDR3 DNA reads as TGTGCCAGCAGCCTCACAGGGGGCAGCGCTGAAGCTTTCTTT.

The chain uses TRBV9 and TRBJ1-6; 7 positions agree with TRBD1. The CDR3 consists of 14 residues. The V segment lost 5 bases and the J segment 4 bases; nucleotides outside the gene matches: 3. CDR1 SGDLS and CDR2 YYNGEE come from the germline V gene. CDR3 protein: CASSSGQYNSPLHF. The CDR3 DNA follows: TGTGCCAGCAGTTCGGGACAGTATAATTCACCCCTCCACTTT.

The chain carries TRBV14 and TRBJ2-7, with a possible D match to TRBD1 (6 bases). V lost 4 bases to trimming and J lost 4 bases, with 17 bases between them. This CDR3 comprises 15 residues. Germline V lookup: CDR1 SGHDN, CDR2 FVKESK. CDR3 loop: CASSLATGWTYEQYF. The CDR3 nucleotides read TGTGCCAGCAGCCTAGCGACAGGCTGGACTTACGAGCAGTACTTC.

The V and J genes are TRBV5-1 and TRBJ2-2, with D perhaps matching TRBD2 (5 bases). Germline V CDR1 and CDR2: SGHRS, YFSETQ. There are 16 residues in the CDR3. V lost 7 bases to trimming and J lost 1 base, with 17 bases between them. The CDR3 loop is CASDPGAGLNTGELFF. CDR3 in DNA: TGCGCCAGCGACCCTGGAGCAGGACTGAACACCGGGGAGCTGTTTTTT.

Turning to this clone: A junction end diverges from the germline sequence, so it may reflect a read error. The chain couples TRBV6-6 to TRBJ2-1; 8 positions match TRBD2. The germline gives CDR1 MNHNY, CDR2 SVGAGI (reference sequence). This CDR3 comprises 12 residues. The CDR3 DNA follows: TGTGCCAGCAGTTATCCGGCGGGAGGTGGGCTCTTC. It specifies CASSYPAGGGLF.

The chain is built from TRBV14 and TRBJ1-4; a weak D match, TRBD1 (6 bases). V was trimmed by 0 bases and J by 8 bases, leaving 13 bases between them. CDR1 is SGHDN, CDR2 FVKESK, per germline. The length of the CDR3 is 15 residues. The CDR3 nucleotides are TGTGCCAGCAGCCAAGAGGGGGCGCCGGGGGAAAAACTGTTTTTT. Encoded protein: CASSQEGAPGEKLFF.

In DNA, the CDR3 is TGTGCCAGTAGTACGACAGGGGCTTATAATTCACCCCTCCACTTT. Its protein product is CASSTTGAYNSPLHF. The chain is built from TRBV19 and TRBJ1-6; the match to TRBD1 covers 8 bases. There are 15 residues in the CDR3. Germline V CDR1 and CDR2: LNHDA, SQIVND (reference sequence). The V and J ends lost 4 bases and 4 bases, in that order; junction bases with no gene match: 3.

The rearrangement links TRBV19 to TRBJ2-2, with 7 bases that match TRBD1. Germline V gene data show CDR1 as LNHDA and CDR2 as SQIVND (reference sequence). This CDR3 region has 14 residues. V lost 6 bases, J lost 3 bases, and 4 bases stayed unmatched. As DNA, the CDR3 is TGTGCCAGTAGGGAGACAGGGTACACCGGGGAGCTGTTTTTT. It encodes CASRETGYTGELFF.

This clone was seen a few times. The chain combines TRBV9 with TRBJ1-6, with 9 bases lining up with TRBD1. With 4 bases clipped from V and 9 bases from J, the junction kept 11 bases outside the gene matches. Germline-derived CDR1 and CDR2 are SGDLS and YYNGEE. The CDR3 extends over 16 amino acids. DNA for the CDR3: TGTGCCAGCAGCCCTAGAGGGACAGGGCGATTTTCACCCCTCCACTTT. Translated: CASSPRGTGRFSPLHF.

The chain carries TRBV6-5 and TRBJ1-5; the D gene is possibly TRBD1 (5 bases). The length of the CDR3 is 15 residues. Germline loops: CDR1 MNHEY, CDR2 SVGAGI. V gave up 6 bases and J gave up 0 bases, with 12 bases separating them. CDR3 bases: TGTGCCAGCAGGGACGGGGGTTATAGCAATCAGCCCCAGCATTTT. Amino acid sequence: CASRDGGYSNQPQHF.

The V gene is TRBV7-9, the J gene TRBJ2-5, with TRBD2 matching 9 bases. The trim removed 4 bases at V and 2 bases at J, leaving 5 bases unmatched. This CDR3 is 15 amino acids long. CDR1 is SEHNR, CDR2 FQNEAQ, per germline (reference sequence). For the CDR3, the DNA is TGTGCCAGCAGCTATAGCGGGAGTCTACAAGAGACCCAGTACTTC. Translation gives CASSYSGSLQETQYF.

The V call is TRBV2, the J call TRBJ1-5; 9 positions match TRBD1. In germline, CDR1 is SNHLY, CDR2 FYNNEI. V shed 6 bases, J shed 4 bases, and the junction held 7 bases outside the gene matches. The CDR3 sequence is 15 residues long. CDR3 nucleotides: TGTGCCAGCAGCCCGGACAGGGGAAAGAATCAGCCCCAGCATTTT. Amino acid sequence: CASSPDRGKNQPQHF.

This rearrangement joins TRBV12-3 or TRBV12-4 to TRBJ1-2, with unresolved D. The CDR3 is 12 amino acids. V was cut by 3 bases and J by 8 bases, with 10 bases left in between. The CDR3 reads CASSFGAWGYTF. CDR3 bases: TGTGCCAGCAGTTTTGGTGCGTGGGGCTACACCTTC.

The chain uses TRBV9 and TRBJ2-4; D remains unclear. Germline CDR1 SGDLS, CDR2 YYNGEE. The CDR3 has 16 residues. The V end was cut by 0 bases, the J end by 0 bases, with 10 bases between. Written as DNA, the CDR3 is TGTGCCAGCAGCGTAGAGGCAGGCCTAGCCAAAAACATTCAGTACTTC. Amino acids: CASSVEAGLAKNIQYF.

The chain recombines TRBV5-5 with TRBJ2-7; D gene unclear. The CDR3 has 13 amino acids. Germline CDR1 is SGHKS and CDR2 is YYEKEE (reference sequence). V lost 1 base, J lost 2 bases, and 7 bases lay in between. Here the CDR3 DNA reads TGTGCCAGCAGCTTGACGAGGCCCTACGAGCAGTACTTC. This gives the protein CASSLTRPYEQYF.

The DNA for the CDR3 is TGTGCCAGTAGTGACAGGGGCCCAGATACGCAGTATTTT. Protein product: CASSDRGPDTQYF. The chain is built from TRBV19 and TRBJ2-3; 8 positions match TRBD1. This CDR3 has 13 amino acids. Trimming took 5 bases from V and 4 from J; bases not matched to a gene: 2. Germline assignment: CDR1 LNHDA and CDR2 SQIVND (reference sequence).

This chain connects TRBV27 to TRBJ1-1; 10 bases are a match to TRBD1. Germline CDR1 MNHEY, CDR2 SMNVEV (reference sequence). This CDR3 is built from 13 residues. The ends lost 6 bases at V and 6 bases at J; junction bases unmatched: 4. As DNA, the CDR3 is TGTGCCAGCAGCCCGGGACAGGGGCCTGAAGCTTTCTTT. Protein: CASSPGQGPEAFF.

The genes are TRBV2 and TRBJ1-6, with 7 bases that match TRBD1. V lost 6 bases, J lost 0 bases, and 8 bases stayed unmatched. The CDR3 is 17 residues long. The germline V gene encodes CDR1 SNHLY and CDR2 FYNNEI. The CDR3 sequence is CASRLRRGRSYNSPLHF. In nucleotides, the CDR3 is TGTGCCAGCAGGTTGCGAAGGGGGCGCTCCTATAATTCACCCCTCCACTTT.

This clone occurred once. The chain recombines TRBV3-1 (or the pseudogene TRBV3-2) with TRBJ1-2; D is ambiguous. Germline V gene sequence: CDR1 LGHDT, CDR2 YNNKEL (reference sequence). The CDR3 has 13 amino acids. V shed 1 base and J shed 6 bases, with 9 bases lying between them. For the CDR3, the DNA is TGTGCCAGCAGCCAAGGAGGGTTAGATGGCTACACCTTC. Its protein is CASSQGGLDGYTF.

This chain links TRBV5-4 with TRBJ2-1; 7 bases are shared with TRBD1. Germline V gene lookup returns CDR1 SGHNT and CDR2 YYREEE (reference sequence). This CDR3 spans 15 amino acids. The J segment lost 6 bases and the V segment lost 0 bases, leaving 6 bases of the junction unmatched. CDR3 bases: TGTGCCAGCAGCTTGGACGGGACAGCTATCAATGAGCAGTTCTTC. It specifies CASSLDGTAINEQFF.

The chain has TRBV9 and TRBJ1-3, with D possibly matching TRBD1 (6 bases). V gave up 4 bases and J gave up 0 bases, with 17 bases separating them. The CDR3 runs 17 residues. The V gene's germline CDR1 is SGDLS and CDR2 YYNGEE. The CDR3 sequence: CASSTRQETYSGNTIYF. The CDR3 DNA reads TGTGCCAGCAGCACGCGACAGGAGACTTACTCTGGAAACACCATATATTTT. The full variable domain, its missing parts supplied by reference TRBV9 and TRBJ1-3, is DSGVTQTPKHLITATGQRVTLRCSPRSGDLSVYWYQQSLDQGLQFLIQYYNGEERAKGNILERFSAQQFPDLHSELNLSSLELGDSALYFCASSTRQETYSGNTIYFGEGSWLTVV.